The T cell receptor (beta chain) under discussion was sequenced for a study of cytomegalovirus exposure and HLA in healthy donors. General study results and limits: Across donors, presence/absence analyses took sequencing depth to be roughly uniform. The majority of CMV-associated TCR beta chains were reported as apparently HLA-restricted in a later analysis. The classifier was said to identify cytomegalovirus status with high specificity and sensitivity. Only CMV serostatus was available as immune exposure information.

On this clone itself: Its target is unknown.

PCR involved 60 Vbeta and 13 Jbeta primers. Assay used: immunoSEQ multiplex PCR; TCRdb lists only in-frame clones, some missing. The sample lists 95,000 to 150,000 clones; under 80% were seen once. Input material: PBMCs. The receptor was isolated from a man aged 60 to 75 in good health and CMV-seropositive.

DNA of the CDR3: TGTGCCAGCTCACCATTAGCACCGGGACAGGGGGCTAGCAATCAGCCCCAGCATTTT. It specifies CASSPLAPGQGASNQPQHF. The chain employs TRBV18 and TRBJ1-5; TRBD1 matches 12 bases. J lost 0 bases, V lost 2 bases, and 8 bases had no gene match. Per the germline V gene, CDR1 is KGHSH and CDR2 is LQKENI. The CDR3 extends over 19 amino acids. The full variable domain, its missing parts supplied by reference TRBV18 and TRBJ1-5, is NAGVMQNPRHLVRRRGQEARLRCSPMKGHSHVYWYRQLPEEGLKFMVYLQKENIIDESGMPKERFSAEFPKEGPSILRIQQVVRGDSAAYFCASSPLAPGQGASNQPQHFGDGTRLSIL.